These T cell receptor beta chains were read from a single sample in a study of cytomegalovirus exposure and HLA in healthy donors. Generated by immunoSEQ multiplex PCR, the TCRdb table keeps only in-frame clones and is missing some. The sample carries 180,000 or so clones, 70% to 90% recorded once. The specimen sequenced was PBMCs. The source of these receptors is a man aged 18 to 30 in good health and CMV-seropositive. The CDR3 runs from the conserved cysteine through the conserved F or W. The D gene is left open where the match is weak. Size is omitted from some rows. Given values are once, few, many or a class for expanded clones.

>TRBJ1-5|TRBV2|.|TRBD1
TGTGCCAGCACCCAACCGGGACAGAGCAATCAGCCCCAGCATTTT
CASTQPGQSNQPQHF
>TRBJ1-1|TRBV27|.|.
TGTGCCAGCAGCTGGGGAGCCCGTGGCACTGAAGCTTTCTTT
CASSWGARGTEAFF
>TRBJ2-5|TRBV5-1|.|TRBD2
TGCGCCAGCAGCTTGGCGGGACTAGCGGGGGCCAACTCCCAGGAGACCCAGTACTTC
CASSLAGLAGANSQETQYF
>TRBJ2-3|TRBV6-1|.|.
TGTGCCAGCAGTGCCGACTTGGTGGGGGCCACAGATACGCAGTATTTT
CASSADLVGATDTQYF
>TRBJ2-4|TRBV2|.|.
TGTGCCAGCACCCTAGCCAAAAACATTCAGTACTTC
CASTLAKNIQYF
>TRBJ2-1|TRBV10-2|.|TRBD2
TGCGCCAGCAGTGGGCTAGCGGGGTCTAAGAATGAGCAGTTCTTC
CASSGLAGSKNEQFF
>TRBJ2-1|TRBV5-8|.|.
TGTGCCAGCAGCCCGAGGCAGGGCCTTTGGGATGAGCAGTTCTTC
CASSPRQGLWDEQFF
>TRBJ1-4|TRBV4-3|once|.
TGCGCCAGCAGCCAAGTATACAGATCTGAAGTAGAAAAACTGTTTTTT
CASSQVYRSEVEKLFF
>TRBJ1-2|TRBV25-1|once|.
TGTGCCAGCAGCGAGACAGGCCCGGTCTATGGCTACACCTTC
CASSETGPVYGYTF
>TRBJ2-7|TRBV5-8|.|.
TGTGCCAGCAGCCCCGGACAGTCTGACTACGAGCAGTACTTC
CASSPGQSDYEQYF
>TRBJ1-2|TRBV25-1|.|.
TGTGCCAGCAGTGAATGGGGCCCTTTGGGTGGCTACACCTTC
CASSEWGPLGGYTF
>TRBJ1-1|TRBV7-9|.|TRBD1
TGTGCCAGCAGGACACAGGGGCCGAACACTGAAGCTTTCTTT
CASRTQGPNTEAFF
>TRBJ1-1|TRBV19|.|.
TGTGCCAGTAAACAAGGGGAGGCAAACACTGAAGCTTTCTTT
CASKQGEANTEAFF
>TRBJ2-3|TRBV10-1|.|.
TGCGCCAGCAGTGAGTCGTTGGGAGCTACAGATACGCAGTATTTT
CASSESLGATDTQYF
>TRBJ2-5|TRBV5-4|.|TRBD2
TGTGCCAGCAGCAAGGGACTAGCGGACCAAGAGACCCAGTACTTC
CASSKGLADQETQYF
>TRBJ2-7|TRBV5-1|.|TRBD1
TGCGCCAGCAGCCGCCCCGGACAGGACTACGAGCAGTACTTC
CASSRPGQDYEQYF
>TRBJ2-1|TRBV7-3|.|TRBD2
TGTGCCAGCAGCCCTCATTCGCGGGGGGCCCCTCGCAATGAGCAGTTCTTC
CASSPHSRGAPRNEQFF
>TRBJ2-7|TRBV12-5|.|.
TGTGCTAGTGGTTGGTCTCGGGAGCAGTACTTC
CASGWSREQYF
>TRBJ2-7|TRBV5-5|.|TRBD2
TGTGCCAGCAGCTTGGTTGCTAGCGGGGCCTACGAGCAGTACTTC
CASSLVASGAYEQYF
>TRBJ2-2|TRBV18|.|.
TGTGCCAGCTCACCATCCAGGAATCGGAACACCGGGGAGCTGTTTTTT
CASSPSRNRNTGELFF
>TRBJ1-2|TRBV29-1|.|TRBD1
TGCAGCGCCGACTCCTACCGACAGGGGATCGATGGCTACACCTTC
CSADSYRQGIDGYTF
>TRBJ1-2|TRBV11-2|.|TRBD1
TGTGCCAGCAGCTTAAGGGGGGGACAGGCCTTCTTGGGCTACACCTTC
CASSLRGGQAFLGYTF
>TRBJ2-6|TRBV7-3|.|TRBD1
TGTGCCAGCAGCCTCGGACAGGGGACCCTATCTGGGGCCAACGTCCTGACTTTC
CASSLGQGTLSGANVLTF
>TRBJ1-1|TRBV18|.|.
TGTGCCAGCTCACCCGGGTCCCCCGCCACTGAAGCTTTCTTT
CASSPGSPATEAFF
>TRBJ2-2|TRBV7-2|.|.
TGTGCCAGCAGCTTCGACACCGGGGAGCTGTTTTTT
CASSFDTGELFF
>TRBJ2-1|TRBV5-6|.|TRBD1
TGTGCCAGCAGCACGGGACAGGGGGTCATTTACAATGAGCAGTTCTTC
CASSTGQGVIYNEQFF
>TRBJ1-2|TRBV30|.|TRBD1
TGTGCCTGGAGTGTACGACAGGGGGTATATGGCTACACCTTC
CAWSVRQGVYGYTF
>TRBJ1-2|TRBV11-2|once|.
TGTGCCAGCAGCTTAGATCCGGGGGGGCAAGGCTATGGCTACACCTTC
CASSLDPGGQGYGYTF
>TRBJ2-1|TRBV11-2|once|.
TGTGCCAGCAGCGCCGGCGGTGAGCAGTTCTTC
CASSAGGEQFF
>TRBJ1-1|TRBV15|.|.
TGTGCCACCAGCAGAGGCAGGGGAACTGAAGCTTTCTTT
CATSRGRGTEAFF
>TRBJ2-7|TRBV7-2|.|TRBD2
TGTGCCAGCAGCAATAGCGGGGGGTTGTACGAGCAGTACTTC
CASSNSGGLYEQYF
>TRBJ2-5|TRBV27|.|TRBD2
TGTGCCAGCAATATAGGGCAAGGGACTAGCAAAGAGACCCAGTACTTC
CASNIGQGTSKETQYF
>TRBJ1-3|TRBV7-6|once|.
TGTGCCAGTCAGGAACGGCCCTCTGGAAACACCATATATTTT
CASQERPSGNTIYF
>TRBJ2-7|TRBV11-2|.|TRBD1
TGTGCCAGTTTAGACAGGGGTCGATACGAGCAGTACTTC
CASLDRGRYEQYF
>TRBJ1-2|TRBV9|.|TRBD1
TGTGCCAGCAGCGGAAGACAGGGCTTGCCCTTATGGTATGGCTACACCTTC
CASSGRQGLPLWYGYTF
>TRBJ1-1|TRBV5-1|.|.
TGCGCCAGCAAGAAATCCGTAGAGAACACTGAAGCTTTCTTT
CASKKSVENTEAFF
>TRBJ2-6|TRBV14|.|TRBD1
TGTGCCAGCAGCCAAGCGGAGAGGGACAGCCTCTCTGGGGCCAACGTCCTGACTTTC
CASSQAERDSLSGANVLTF
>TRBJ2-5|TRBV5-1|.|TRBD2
TGCGCCAGCAGCTCAACGGGACTAGAGGGCGAGACCCAGTACTTC
CASSSTGLEGETQYF
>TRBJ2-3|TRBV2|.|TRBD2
TGTGCCAGCAGTGTGATAGCGGGCGCAGATACGCAGTATTTT
CASSVIAGADTQYF
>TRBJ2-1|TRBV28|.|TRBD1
TGTGCCAGCAGCCACTACAGGGGGCGCAAGGAGGAGTTCTTC
CASSHYRGRKEEFF
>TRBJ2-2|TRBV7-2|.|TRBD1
TGTGCCAGCAGCTTAGATATCGGACAGGGGACCGGGGAGCTGTTTTTT
CASSLDIGQGTGELFF
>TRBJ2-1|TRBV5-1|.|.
TGCGCCAGCAGCTTGCCAGGGATTTACAATGAGCAGTTCTTC
CASSLPGIYNEQFF
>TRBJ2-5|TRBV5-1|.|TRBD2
TGCGCCAGCAGCTTACTAGCGGGTGGAGAGACCCAGTACTTC
CASSLLAGGETQYF
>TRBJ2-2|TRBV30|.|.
TGTGCCTGGCATCGAGGGGGGGCGGGGGCCTCGAACACCGGGGAGCTGTTTTTT
CAWHRGGAGASNTGELFF
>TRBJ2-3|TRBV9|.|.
TGTGCCAGCAGCGTACGGGGTAGCGGCACAGATACGCAGTATTTT
CASSVRGSGTDTQYF
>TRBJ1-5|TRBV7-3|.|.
TGTGCCAGCAGTAGGACAGCCAATCAGCCCCAGCATTTT
CASSRTANQPQHF
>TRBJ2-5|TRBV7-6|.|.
TGTGCCAGCAGCTTTTCATTAGAGACCCAGTACTTC
CASSFSLETQYF
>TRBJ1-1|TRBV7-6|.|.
TGTGCCAGCAGCCAAACGCATACAGGAAACACTGAAGCTTTCTTT
CASSQTHTGNTEAFF
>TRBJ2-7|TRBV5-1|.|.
TGCGCCAGCAGCTTGCACAGCGGCACCTACGAGCAGTACTTC
CASSLHSGTYEQYF
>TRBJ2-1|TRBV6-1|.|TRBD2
TGTGCCAGCACCGGGAGCGGGGACCGCCAGTTCTTC
CASTGSGDRQFF
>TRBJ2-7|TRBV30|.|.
TGTGCCGGGAACGGTCTCCTGTACGAGCAGTACTTC
CAGNGLLYEQYF